A selection of T cell receptor beta chains follows, all from one sample in a study of blood T cell repertoires in COVID-19. Assay used: immunoSEQ multiplex PCR; TCRdb lists only in-frame clones, some missing. The sample records around 150,000 clones, around 88% being singletons. The sample consisted of peripheral blood. Receptors were obtained from a human donor in a cohort sampled during active COVID-19. CDR3s include the opening cysteine and the closing phenylalanine or tryptophan. A D gene is named only where the DNA matches it firmly. Rows may omit the clone size; those that give it use once, few, many or a size class.

cdr3_length | d_call | j_call | v_call | clone_size | cdr3_nt | cdr3_aa
15 | TRBD1 | TRBJ1-1 | TRBV30 | - | TGTGCCTGGAGCCGATTTGCGACAGGGGACACTGAAGCTTTCTTT | CAWSRFATGDTEAFF
16 | TRBD2 | TRBJ2-2 | TRBV18 | - | TGTGCCAGCTCGCAGGGACTAGCGGGAGCAACCGGGGAGCTGTTTTTT | CASSQGLAGATGELFF
15 | TRBD2 | TRBJ2-3 | TRBV7-8 | - | TGTGCCACCTCGCCTATGACTAGCGGCACAGATACGCAGTATTTT | CATSPMTSGTDTQYF
19 | TRBD2 | TRBJ2-1 | TRBV28 | - | TGTGCCAGCAGCTTCGGACTAGCGGGCACGGCCTTTGGGCGAAATGAGCAGTTCTTC | CASSFGLAGTAFGRNEQFF
13 | - | TRBJ2-7 | TRBV6-1 | - | TGTGCCAGCAGTGACAGTAACCTTATGGAGCAGTACTTC | CASSDSNLMEQYF
15 | TRBD2 | TRBJ2-1 | TRBV7-9 | - | TGTGCCAGCAGCTTATATCTAGCGGTGTACAATGAGCAGTTCTTC | CASSLYLAVYNEQFF
13 | TRBD1 | TRBJ2-7 | TRBV7-9 | - | TGTGCCAGCAGCCAAGGGGGCAGGGACGAGCAGTACTTC | CASSQGGRDEQYF
15 | - | TRBJ2-3 | TRBV5-1 | - | TGCGCCAGCAGCCCGGTGGTTTCGGGGGCAGATACGCAGTATTTT | CASSPVVSGADTQYF
15 | TRBD1 | TRBJ2-2 | TRBV28 | - | TGTGCCAGCAGCACCGGGACAGCGAACACCGGGGAGCTGTTTTTT | CASSTGTANTGELFF
14 | TRBD1 | TRBJ1-3 | TRBV2 | - | TGTGCCAGCAGACCTGGGACAGCTGGAAACACCATATATTTT | CASRPGTAGNTIYF
14 | - | TRBJ1-4 | TRBV7-2 | - | TGTGCCAGCAGCTTAGCCGCTAACAGTGAAAAACTGTTTTTT | CASSLAANSEKLFF
18 | TRBD2 | TRBJ2-2 | TRBV28 | - | TGTGCCAGCAGTTTAAGGTCTTGGCGGGGGGGCCGTAACGGGGAGCTGTTTTTT | CASSLRSWRGGRNGELFF
16 | TRBD2 | TRBJ2-2 | TRBV30 | - | TGTGCCTGGGAAGGACTAGCGGGAGCTAGCACCGGGGAGCTGTTTTTT | CAWEGLAGASTGELFF
14 | TRBD1 | TRBJ2-7 | TRBV5-1 | - | TGCGCCAGCAGCTTGGAGCTGGACAGGAGCGAGCAGTACTTC | CASSLELDRSEQYF
17 | - | TRBJ1-5 | TRBV12-5 | once | TGTGCTAGTGGTCCTCCAGCACCTCGAGGGAAAGGTCAGCCCCAGCATTTT | CASGPPAPRGKGQPQHF
17 | TRBD1 | TRBJ2-7 | TRBV19 | - | TGTGCCAGTAGTACCCTACAGGGGGCTATGACAACTGGCGAGCAGTACTTC | CASSTLQGAMTTGEQYF
16 | TRBD1 | TRBJ1-4 | TRBV11-2 | few | TGTGCCAGCAGCCACAGGGGTTCGGCAACTAATGAAAAACTGTTTTTT | CASSHRGSATNEKLFF
15 | TRBD1 | TRBJ2-7 | TRBV5-5 | - | TGTGCCAGCAGCTTCAGGGGGCAGGGAAACAACGAGCAGTACTTC | CASSFRGQGNNEQYF
17 | TRBD1 | TRBJ1-1 | TRBV13 | once | TGTGCCAGCAGCCTTTGGACAGGACAGTGGATGAACACTGAAGCTTTCTTT | CASSLWTGQWMNTEAFF
13 | - | TRBJ2-5 | TRBV6-1 | - | TGTGCCAGCAGTGATTCGTACCAAGAGACCCAGTACTTC | CASSDSYQETQYF
17 | - | TRBJ1-4 | TRBV5-5 | - | TGTGCCAGCAGCTTGGAGGGGCCGCACCTCCTTAATGAAAAACTGTTTTTT | CASSLEGPHLLNEKLFF
16 | TRBD1 | TRBJ2-7 | TRBV6-1 | - | TGTGCCAGCAGTGAAGCCGGACAGGGGGAAGGATACGAGCAGTACTTC | CASSEAGQGEGYEQYF
14 | TRBD1 | TRBJ1-1 | TRBV5-5 | - | TGTGCCAGCACCCGACAGGGAATGAACACTGAAGCTTTCTTT | CASTRQGMNTEAFF
15 | - | TRBJ2-3 | TRBV6-2/TRBV6-3 | - | TGTGCCAGCAGTTACCTTGGGAACCGGGGGGATACGCAGTATTTT | CASSYLGNRGDTQYF
18 | TRBD2 | TRBJ2-7 | TRBV4-2 | - | TGTGCCAGCAGCCAAGATGGCGGCTTGGCGGGAGGTTCCTACGAGCAGTACTTC | CASSQDGGLAGGSYEQYF
16 | - | TRBJ1-5 | TRBV19 | once | TGTGCCAGTAGTACCCGGGGGGATTGGGGAGGTCAGCCCCAGCATTTT | CASSTRGDWGGQPQHF
16 | - | TRBJ1-6 | TRBV9 | - | TGTGCCAGCAGCACCCGATCAGACAGGTCCGGGGCACCCCTCCACTTT | CASSTRSDRSGAPLHF
16 | TRBD2 | TRBJ2-1 | TRBV14 | - | TGTGCCAGCAGCCGCCTATCTGGCGGGAGGGACAATGAGCAGTTCTTC | CASSRLSGGRDNEQFF
13 | TRBD1 | TRBJ1-1 | TRBV2 | - | TGTGCCAGCAGGGAGACAGGGGAGACTGAAGCTTTCTTT | CASRETGETEAFF
12 | - | TRBJ1-2 | TRBV7-9 | - | TGTGCCGTACGACAGGTTCCCTCAGGCTACACCTTC | CAVRQVPSGYTF
12 | - | TRBJ2-7 | TRBV29-1 | few | TGCAGCGTTGAGTCACGGGGATACGAGCAGTACTTC | CSVESRGYEQYF
12 | - | TRBJ2-3 | TRBV9 | few | TGTGCCAGCAGCGTAGAACAAGATACGCAGTATTTT | CASSVEQDTQYF
15 | - | TRBJ1-5 | TRBV20-1 | - | TGCAGTGCTAGTGAGATACAAGAAAGCAATCAGCCCCAGCATTTT | CSASEIQESNQPQHF
12 | - | TRBJ2-4 | TRBV11-2 | few | TGTGCCAGCACCACTATAGCGAACATTCAGTACTTC | CASTTIANIQYF
12 | - | TRBJ1-1 | TRBV29-1 | - | TGCAGCGTCCTCGCGGGCCTTCGCGAAGCTTTCTTT | CSVLAGLREAFF
16 | - | TRBJ2-3 | TRBV5-1 | - | TGCGCCAGCAGCTTGAGAACAGCCTCTAGCACAGATACGCAGTATTTT | CASSLRTASSTDTQYF
16 | - | TRBJ1-3 | TRBV28 | - | TGTGCCAGCAGTCCGCCCACAGTGAGCTCTGGAAACACCATATATTTT | CASSPPTVSSGNTIYF
13 | - | TRBJ2-7 | TRBV18 | - | TGTGCCAGCTCGCACAGGGCCGCCTACGAGCAGTACTTC | CASSHRAAYEQYF
14 | - | TRBJ2-1 | TRBV20-1 | - | TGCAGTGCTAGTGGTTACGGGTGGGGGGATGAGCAGTTCTTC | CSASGYGWGDEQFF
15 | TRBD1 | TRBJ1-1 | TRBV28 | - | TGTGCCAGCAGTTGGGGGACAGGGACCGACACTGAAGCTTTCTTT | CASSWGTGTDTEAFF
17 | TRBD2 | TRBJ2-2 | TRBV7-6 | - | TGTGCCAGCAGCTTAGTGCCTAGCGGGGGGGCCGGCGGGGAGCTGTTTTTT | CASSLVPSGGAGGELFF
13 | TRBD1 | TRBJ2-7 | TRBV29-1 | - | TGCAGCGTGGGGACAGGGGGTACCTACGAGCAGTACTTC | CSVGTGGTYEQYF
16 | TRBD1 | TRBJ1-2 | TRBV28 | - | TGTGCCAGCAGTTCCCCCCACACAGGGGGCGGCTATGGCTACACCTTC | CASSSPHTGGGYGYTF
12 | - | TRBJ2-5 | TRBV29-1 | - | TGCAGCGCCACAGGGAGCCAAGAGACCCAGTACTTC | CSATGSQETQYF
15 | - | TRBJ1-3 | TRBV7-9 | few | TGTGCCAGCAGCTTCCGGACCGGGGATAGAAACACCATATATTTT | CASSFRTGDRNTIYF
18 | - | TRBJ2-5 | TRBV5-4 | - | TGTGCCAGCAGCTTGGAACTCCAGGGTCCAAGGGCCCAAGAGACCCAGTACTTC | CASSLELQGPRAQETQYF
19 | - | TRBJ1-6 | TRBV4-3 | - | TGCGCCAGCAGCCAAGGCCAACGAGGGAACGAATGGGATAATTCACCCCTCCACTTT | CASSQGQRGNEWDNSPLHF
16 | - | TRBJ1-6 | TRBV11-2 | few | TGTGCCACCTCAGCTTACAACGGGGGGTTTAATTCACCCCTCCACTTT | CATSAYNGGFNSPLHF
16 | TRBD2 | TRBJ2-7 | TRBV6-2/TRBV6-3 | - | TGTGCCAGCAGTTACGGCCGGGCGGGGGTTTCCTACGAGCAGTACTTC | CASSYGRAGVSYEQYF
18 | TRBD1 | TRBJ2-5 | TRBV5-1 | - | TGCGCCAGCAGCCTCCGTGGACAGGGGATAGGGGATCAAGAGACCCAGTACTTC | CASSLRGQGIGDQETQYF
13 | TRBD1 | TRBJ2-7 | TRBV3-1/TRBV3-2 | once | TGTGCCAGCAACCACAGGGGCAAAGATCCGCAGTACTTC | CASNHRGKDPQYF
14 | TRBD1 | TRBJ1-2 | TRBV19 | - | TGTGCCAGTAGTGTCACAGGGGTGGACTATGGCTACACCTTC | CASSVTGVDYGYTF
18 | TRBD1 | TRBJ1-3 | TRBV7-9 | - | TGTGCCAGCAGCTTAGTTCGGGACAGCTCGCCCTCTGGAAACACCATATATTTT | CASSLVRDSSPSGNTIYF
14 | TRBD1 | TRBJ1-2 | TRBV6-5 | - | TGTGCCAGCAGTTCCTCAGGGGGCGGGTATGGCTACACCTTC | CASSSSGGGYGYTF